This is a list of T cell receptor beta chains from one sample in a study of cytomegalovirus exposure and HLA in healthy donors. Clones were read by immunoSEQ multiplex PCR, and TCRdb kept only the in-frame ones, dropping some. Among under 300,000 clones listed, just over 85% were seen once. What was sequenced was PBMCs. Receptors were obtained from a woman between 18 and 29 years old in good health and CMV-seronegative. Each CDR3 is given with its conserved first and last residue. A D gene is named only where the DNA matches it firmly. Size is omitted from some rows. Given values are once, few, many or a class for expanded clones.

j_gene,d_gene,v_gene,abundance,CDR3aa,CDR3nt
TRBJ2-2,TRBD2,TRBV6-5,-,CASSYWGGGTGELFF,TGTGCCAGCAGTTACTGGGGCGGGGGCACCGGGGAGCTGTTTTTT
TRBJ1-1,-,TRBV27,-,CASSLAGFGTEAFF,TGTGCCAGCAGTTTAGCAGGGTTTGGAACTGAAGCTTTCTTT
TRBJ2-7,TRBD2,TRBV29-1,-,CSGSTLAGGPNEQYF,TGCAGCGGATCGACCCTAGCGGGAGGGCCCAACGAGCAGTACTTC
TRBJ2-1,-,TRBV5-4,-,CASSLWQGNDEQFF,TGTGCCAGCAGCTTGTGGCAGGGGAACGATGAGCAGTTCTTC
TRBJ1-6,TRBD1,TRBV19,-,CASTQTGNFRSPLHF,TGTGCCAGTACCCAGACAGGGAACTTTCGTTCACCCCTCCACTTT
TRBJ2-5,TRBD2,TRBV5-1,-,CASSLAGSGGVQETQYF,TGCGCCAGCAGCTTGGCGGGTAGCGGGGGGGTACAAGAGACCCAGTACTTC
TRBJ2-7,TRBD1,TRBV30,-,CAWSAGGLNEQYF,TGTGCCTGGAGCGCAGGGGGTTTAAACGAGCAGTACTTC
TRBJ1-4,TRBD1,TRBV7-6,-,CASSLEGQANEKLFF,TGTGCCAGCAGCTTAGAGGGACAGGCTAATGAAAAACTGTTTTTT
TRBJ2-2,TRBD1,TRBV5-8,-,CASSQTGGFTGELFF,TGTGCCAGCAGCCAAACAGGGGGATTCACCGGGGAGCTGTTTTTT
TRBJ2-3,TRBD2,TRBV5-1,once,CASSLRGGPANTDTQYF,TGCGCCAGCAGCTTACGCGGGGGGCCTGCCAATACAGATACGCAGTATTTT
TRBJ2-1,TRBD1,TRBV5-6,-,CASSKGQGKGEQFF,TGTGCCAGCAGCAAGGGACAGGGAAAGGGTGAGCAGTTCTTC
TRBJ1-3,TRBD1,TRBV18,-,CASSPQTGASGNTIYF,TGTGCCAGCTCACCACAAACAGGGGCTTCGGGAAACACCATATATTTT
TRBJ2-1,-,TRBV25-1,-,CASSEDGTGNEQFF,TGTGCCAGCAGTGAAGATGGAACAGGGAATGAGCAGTTCTTC
TRBJ2-3,TRBD2,TRBV5-4,-,CASSRPTSGVRDTQYF,TGTGCCAGCAGCCGGCCGACTAGCGGGGTCCGGGATACGCAGTATTTT
TRBJ2-7,TRBD2,TRBV5-6,-,CASSLGLAKYEQYF,TGTGCCAGCAGCCTGGGACTAGCGAAATACGAGCAGTACTTC
TRBJ2-5,TRBD2,TRBV28,-,CASIRGLAGTNQETQYF,TGTGCCAGCATTAGGGGACTAGCGGGGACGAACCAAGAGACCCAGTACTTC
TRBJ2-3,-,TRBV5-1,-,CASRSDTNTDTQYF,TGCGCCAGCAGATCGGACACTAACACAGATACGCAGTATTTT
TRBJ1-2,-,TRBV5-1,-,CASGGRNYGYTF,TGCGCCAGCGGAGGACGGAACTATGGCTACACCTTC
TRBJ1-6,-,TRBV7-6,-,CASSPLVPGLSSSYNSPLHF,TGTGCCAGCAGCCCCTTAGTCCCAGGGCTCTCGAGCTCCTATAATTCACCCCTCCACTTT
TRBJ2-3,TRBD2,TRBV7-6,once,CASSSRLAGGDTQYF,TGTGCCAGCAGCTCCCGACTAGCGGGGGGCGATACGCAGTATTTT
TRBJ1-5,TRBD1,TRBV6-6,once,CASRETGVGNQPQHF,TGTGCCAGCAGGGAGACAGGGGTAGGCAATCAGCCCCAGCATTTT
TRBJ1-2,-,TRBV7-2,-,CASSLSPAPGVYGYTF,TGTGCCAGCAGCCTTTCTCCCGCCCCAGGGGTCTACGGCTACACCTTC
TRBJ2-7,-,TRBV27,-,CASSLSAGFSSYEQYF,TGTGCCAGCAGTTTATCTGCAGGCTTTAGCTCCTACGAGCAGTACTTC
TRBJ2-4,-,TRBV27,-,CASTTGSGTKNIQYF,TGTGCCAGCACTACAGGGTCCGGAACCAAAAACATTCAGTACTTC